One and the same sample provided the 31 T cell receptor beta chains below, sequenced in a study of T cells in Graves' hyperthyroidism and ophthalmopathy. Amplified TCR beta CDR3 regions came from RNA transcripts. The HTBI set primed first-round TCR CDR3 RT-PCR. From the multiplex PCR reads, TCRdb called clonotypes with MiXCR, one entry per CDR3 protein. Of approximately 590,000 distinct CDR3 sequences in the sample, roughly 50% are singletons; the top ten hold approximately 8.2%. Material: peripheral blood or thyroid tissue (not recorded which). These TCRs come from a woman younger than 30 with Graves' hyperthyroidism.

The chain links TRBV6-5 to TRBJ1-1; D gene uncertain. Germline V gene data show CDR1 as MNHEY and CDR2 as SVGAGI. The CDR3 is made up of 13 amino acids. V lost 0 bases and J lost 11, with 13 bases in between. DNA of the CDR3: TGTGCCAGCAGTTACTCTCGTCCGGGGTGGGCTTTCTTT. This encodes CASSYSRPGWAFF.

The V and J genes are TRBV5-1 and TRBJ2-7; 11 bases are a match to TRBD2. The CDR3 sequence is 15 residues long. V lost 2 bases and J lost 4; bases outside the gene matches: 5. Germline CDR1 and CDR2: SGHRS and YFSETQ. Here the CDR3 reads CASSFTSGSGYEQYF. Here the CDR3 DNA reads TGCGCCAGCAGCTTTACTAGCGGGAGTGGATACGAGCAGTACTTC. The complete variable domain, with remaining parts taken from reference TRBV5-1 and TRBJ2-7, reads KAGVTQTPRYLIKTRGQQVTLSCSPISGHRSVSWYQQTPGQGLQFLFEYFSETQRNKGNFPGRFSGRQFSNSRSEMNVSTLELGDSALYLCASSFTSGSGYEQYFGPGTRLTVT.

The chain couples TRBV7-9 to TRBJ1-4; D unresolved. The CDR3 contains 13 residues. V was trimmed by 3 bases and J by 7 bases, leaving 9 bases between them. Germline V lookup: CDR1 SEHNR, CDR2 FQNEAQ (reference sequence). CDR3 sequence: CASSFDGGEKLFF. CDR3 coding DNA: TGTGCCAGCAGCTTTGACGGAGGTGAAAAACTGTTTTTT.

This clonotype has a count of ten or more. The chain couples TRBV10-3 to TRBJ2-7; 9 bases are shared with TRBD1. Looked up from germline, CDR1 is ENHRY and CDR2 is SYGVKD. V shed 11 bases and J 1 base; nucleotides not matched to a gene: 12. The CDR3 contains 15 residues. The CDR3 coding sequence is TGTGCCGTTGCGGGGGACAGGGTTATGTCCTACGAGCAGTACTTC. Residues: CAVAGDRVMSYEQYF.

The rearrangement joins TRBV6-5 to TRBJ2-7; D might be TRBD1 (6 bases). Germline CDR1 reads MNHEY; CDR2 reads SVGAGI. The CDR3 length is 14 residues. V dropped 6 bases and J dropped 4 bases, with 16 bases sitting between them. This CDR3 is CASSRYREVYEQYF. The CDR3 DNA is TGTGCCAGCAGCCGCTACAGGGAAGTTTACGAGCAGTACTTC.

This chain connects TRBV25-1 to TRBJ1-5, with a tentative D call TRBD1 (5 bases). Germline V gene sequence: CDR1 MGHDK, CDR2 SYGVNS. The CDR3 totals 18 residues. The germline V and J ends were trimmed by 5 bases and 2 bases, with 22 bases remaining between them. In DNA form, the CDR3 reads TGTGCCAGCAGTTTGGGGCAGGGCGGAATTATCGGCAATCAGCCCCAGCATTTT. It encodes CASSLGQGGIIGNQPQHF.

There are a few counts of this clonotype. The chain carries TRBV10-3 and TRBJ2-7; 12 nucleotides agree with TRBD2. Germline V CDR1 and CDR2: ENHRY, SYGVKD. J was trimmed by 7 bases and V by 0 bases; bases with no gene match: 10. This CDR3 contains 17 residues. The CDR3 loop reads CAISESSTSGRPREQYF. Written as DNA, the CDR3 is TGTGCCATCAGTGAGTCGAGTACTAGCGGGAGGCCCCGAGAGCAGTACTTC.

The V and J genes are TRBV15 and TRBJ2-3; TRBD2 might be the D (6 bases). V lost 3 bases to trimming and J lost 6 bases, with 10 bases between them. Germline V gives CDR1 LNHNV, CDR2 YYDKDF (reference sequence). The CDR3 loop spans 13 amino acids. The CDR3 reads CATSSGSGDTQYF. DNA for the CDR3: TGTGCCACCAGCAGCGGGAGTGGGGATACGCAGTATTTT.

This clonotype has just a few counts. The chain links TRBV7-2 to TRBJ1-1; D unclear. V dropped 5 bases and J dropped 11 bases, with 18 bases sitting between them. Germline CDR1 reads SGHTA; CDR2 reads FQGNSA. The length of the CDR3 is 13 residues. CDR3: CASSTPTGGGAFF. The CDR3 nucleotides read TGTGCCAGCAGCACTCCGACCGGCGGAGGGGCTTTCTTT.

In this sample, this clonotype turned up many times. This sequence joins TRBV6-5 and TRBJ1-6; no definite D call. CDR1 MNHEY and CDR2 SVGAGI come from the germline V gene. This CDR3 has 14 residues. The V gene lost 6 bases and the J gene lost 7 bases, with 13 bases spanning the gap. The CDR3 sequence: CASRGWRTNSPLHF. CDR3 nucleotide sequence: TGTGCCAGCAGGGGGTGGAGGACCAATTCACCCCTCCACTTT.

This clonotype was observed a single time. The rearrangement uses TRBV7-9 and TRBJ1-6; D uncertain. CDR1 is SEHNR, CDR2 FQNEAQ, per germline (reference sequence). The CDR3 is 17 residues long. The V gene lost 1 base and the J gene lost 2 bases, with 12 bases spanning the gap. This CDR3 reads CASSLEGIGPYNSPLHF. In DNA form, the CDR3 reads TGTGCCAGCAGCTTAGAAGGCATTGGGCCCTATAATTCACCCCTCCACTTT. The full variable domain, with the rest looked up from reference TRBV7-9 and TRBJ1-6, is DTGVSQNPRHKITKRGQNVTFRCDPISEHNRLYWYRQTLGQGPEFLTYFQNEAQLEKSRLLSDRFSAERPKGSFSTLEIQRTEQGDSAMYLCASSLEGIGPYNSPLHFGNGTRLTVT.

This chain joins TRBV11-1 and TRBJ2-7; TRBD2 matches at 9 bases. The germline V gene has CDR1 SGHAT and CDR2 FQDESV (reference sequence). V lost 6 bases to trimming and J lost 2 bases; unmatched junction nucleotides: 14. The CDR3 covers 17 residues. CDR3 nucleotide sequence: TGTGCCAGCAGTGAATCACCGACTAGCGGAAGCGCCTACGAGCAGTACTTC. Translating it yields CASSESPTSGSAYEQYF.

The chain carries TRBV25-1 and TRBJ2-7, with D perhaps matching TRBD1 (6 bases). Germline V gene sequence: CDR1 MGHDK, CDR2 SYGVNS. CDR3 length equals 12 residues. The CDR3 sequence: CQSLGHLYEQYF. The CDR3 DNA reads TGTCAGAGCTTGGGACACCTCTACGAGCAGTACTTC.

This clonotype was counted between two and nine times. The chain employs TRBV10-3 and TRBJ1-3; 7 bases map to TRBD1. This CDR3 spans 17 amino acids. Looked up from germline, CDR1 is ENHRY and CDR2 is SYGVKD. V trimming: 3 bases; J trimming: 0 bases; junction bases outside the gene matches: 8. This CDR3 reads CAISEVRGTVSGNTIYF. Here the CDR3 DNA reads TGTGCCATCAGTGAAGTGAGAGGGACAGTCTCTGGAAACACCATATATTTT.

This clonotype appeared many times. At one boundary the junction diverges from the germline segment, which might be a read error. CDR3 nucleotide sequence: TGTGCTAGCAGCCCAGCAGGTTGGGAGCTGTTTTTT. As protein: CASSPAGWELFF. J is TRBJ2-2 and V is TRBV7-7; D ambiguous. Germline V gene lookup returns CDR1 SSHAT and CDR2 FNYEAQ (reference sequence). CDR3 size: 12 residues.

The rearrangement links TRBV7-9 to TRBJ2-3; D ambiguous. Looked up from germline, CDR1 is SEHNR and CDR2 is FQNEAQ (reference sequence). V was trimmed by 1 base and J by 3 bases, leaving 11 bases between them. The CDR3 runs to 15 residues. The CDR3 loop is CASSLVVGTTDTQYF. The CDR3 DNA is TGTGCCAGCAGCTTAGTCGTCGGTACAACAGATACGCAGTATTTT.

To note about this clonotype: At one end the junction does not follow the germline gene, possibly because of a read error. This rearrangement joins TRBV25-1 to TRBJ1-2, with D tentatively TRBD1 (6 bases). The CDR3 covers 12 residues. Germline CDR1 and CDR2: MGHDK and SYGVNS. The CDR3 region is CSSGGAKDGYTF. Here the CDR3 DNA reads TGTTCCAGCGGGGGGGCCAAGGATGGCTACACCTTC.

As regards this clonotype: At one boundary the junction diverges from the germline segment, which might be a read error. The chain is built from TRBV19 and TRBJ2-5; D may be TRBD1 or TRBD2 (5 bases each). The CDR3 totals 16 residues. Germline values: CDR1 LNHDA, CDR2 SQIVND (reference sequence). The CDR3 DNA is TGTGCCAGTAGTATAGATCTGGGACCGATCCAAGAGGCCCAGTACTTC. Translated: CASSIDLGPIQEAQYF.

The chain recombines TRBV24-1 with TRBJ1-5; D call uncertain. V gave up 4 bases and J gave up 6 bases, with 12 bases separating them. Germline CDR1 and CDR2: KGHDR and SFDVKD. The CDR3 has 14 amino acids. The CDR3 loop is CATSDAWARQPQHF. In DNA form, the CDR3 reads TGTGCCACCAGTGACGCCTGGGCGCGTCAGCCCCAGCATTTT.

The V call is TRBV2, the J call TRBJ2-6; 9 nucleotides match TRBD2. There are 16 residues in the CDR3. Germline values: CDR1 SNHLY, CDR2 FYNNEI. The trim removed 5 bases at V and 4 bases at J, leaving 6 bases unmatched. CDR3 sequence reads: CASSPRLAAGANVLTF. In DNA form, the CDR3 reads TGTGCCAGCAGTCCGAGACTAGCGGCAGGGGCCAACGTCCTGACTTTC.

In its sample, this clonotype was seen many times. The chain employs TRBV29-1 and TRBJ1-4; D is unresolved. Between the trimmed V and J ends, which lost 3 bases and 3 bases, there was a span of 14 bases. CDR3 length: 15 amino acids. Germline CDR1 SQVTM, CDR2 ANQGSEA. The CDR3 here is CSVEGWSEANEKLFF. CDR3 nucleotide sequence: TGCAGCGTTGAGGGATGGAGTGAAGCTAATGAAAAACTGTTTTTT.

The chain has TRBV7-2 and TRBJ2-7; TRBD2 matches at 7 bases. Germline V lookup: CDR1 SGHTA, CDR2 FQGNSA. There are 15 residues in the CDR3. V trimming: 1 base; J trimming: 2 bases; junction bases outside the gene matches: 5. CDR3 in amino acids: CASSLEAGVPYEQYF. The CDR3 bases are TGTGCCAGCAGCTTAGAGGCGGGAGTCCCCTACGAGCAGTACTTC.

This chain joins TRBV7-9 and TRBJ1-2, with 8 bases fitting TRBD1. CDR3 length: 16 amino acids. With 0 bases clipped from V and 0 bases from J, the junction kept 3 bases outside the gene matches. CDR1 is SEHNR, CDR2 FQNEAQ, per germline (reference sequence). For the CDR3, the DNA is TGTGCCAGCAGCTTAGCTGGGACAGGAGCTAACTATGGCTACACCTTC. It encodes CASSLAGTGANYGYTF.

This clonotype was counted only a few times. CDR3 amino acids: CASSLTRGVIDYGYTF. The CDR3 nucleotides read TGTGCCAGCAGCTTGACACGGGGGGTGATCGACTATGGCTACACCTTC. The rearrangement links TRBV13 to TRBJ1-2; D is possibly TRBD1 (5 bases). This CDR3 is 16 amino acids long. Between the trimmed V and J ends, which lost 3 bases and 3 bases, there was a span of 17 bases. The V gene's germline CDR1 is PRHDT and CDR2 FYEKMQ (reference sequence).

This clonotype appeared a few times. This chain links TRBV6-1 with TRBJ1-5, with TRBD1 matching 9 bases. Germline-derived CDR1 and CDR2 are MNHNS and SASEGT. This CDR3 spans 14 amino acids. V shed 7 bases and J 7 bases; nucleotides not matched to a gene: 8. CDR3 loop: CASIRGTGNQPQHF. Written as DNA, the CDR3 is TGTGCCAGCATTCGCGGGACAGGGAACCAGCCCCAGCATTTT.

The V call is TRBV10-2, the J call TRBJ1-2, with D possibly being TRBD1 (5 bases). Germline CDR1 reads WSHSY; CDR2 reads SAAADI. The V end was cut by 4 bases, the J end by 7 bases, with 16 bases between. There are 14 residues in the CDR3. In nucleotides, the CDR3 is TGCGCCAGCAGTGCTACCGGGGACGGTGGTGGCTACACCTTC. As protein: CASSATGDGGGYTF.

This clonotype occurred a few times. The chain employs TRBV9 and TRBJ1-1, with D uncertain. Germline lookup yields CDR1 SGDLS and CDR2 YYNGEE. The CDR3 has 15 residues. The V and J ends lost 2 bases and 5 bases respectively, with 16 bases between them. The CDR3 DNA sequence: TGTGCCAGCAGCGTCGCTGGGTTCCCGAATACTGAAGCTTTCTTT. It yields the protein CASSVAGFPNTEAFF.

The gene calls are TRBV7-9 and TRBJ1-4; unclear D gene. Trimming removed 0 bases at V and 1 base at J, with 9 bases between. CDR1 is SEHNR, CDR2 FQNEAQ, per germline (reference sequence). This CDR3 is built from 16 residues. The CDR3: CASSLAYRKTNEKLFF. The CDR3 DNA reads as TGTGCCAGCAGCTTAGCCTACAGAAAAACTAATGAAAAACTGTTTTTT.

The chain uses TRBV11-1 and TRBJ1-3; D is possibly TRBD1 (6 bases). The germline V gene has CDR1 SGHAT and CDR2 FQDESV (reference sequence). The CDR3 runs 14 residues. Trimming removed 8 bases from V and 4 bases from J, with 15 bases in between. CDR3 DNA sequence: TGTGCCAGCCCCCAGACAGGATCCGGAAACACCATATATTTT. Encoded protein: CASPQTGSGNTIYF.

In this sample, this clonotype turned up many times. The chain has TRBV7-8 and TRBJ1-1; D perhaps matches TRBD1 (6 bases). The CDR3 contains 14 residues. Germline V gene lookup returns CDR1 SGHVS and CDR2 FQNEAQ. Trimming pared 2 bases from V and 1 base from J, leaving 8 bases between. CDR3 DNA: TGTGCCAGCAGCTTAACAGGGACGAACACTGAAGCTTTCTTT. Its protein is CASSLTGTNTEAFF.

The chain carries TRBV29-1 and TRBJ2-2; 8 positions match TRBD1. CDR1 SQVTM and CDR2 ANQGSEA come from the germline V gene. The CDR3 spans 13 residues. The ends lost 8 bases at V and 5 bases at J; junction bases unmatched: 7. For the CDR3, the DNA is TGCAGCCCCGGACAGGGACCAACCGGGGAGCTGTTTTTT. This encodes CSPGQGPTGELFF.